This T cell receptor (beta chain) was observed in a study of T cell responses to AZD1222 COVID-19 vaccine. A word on this clone: The antigen is undetermined.

The CDR3 totals 17 residues. Deletions cut 2 bases from V and 7 bases from J, with 20 bases between. Looked up from germline, CDR1 is LNHNV and CDR2 is YYDKDF (reference sequence). Study conclusions and caveats: Donors skewed white British and female; clonal diversity was possibly underestimated. Baseline serostatus was positive in only six AZD1222 recipients. Dominant CD4 TCR responses targeted spike regions 160-218 and 743-854. Two AZD1222 administrations were followed by greater Spike-specific TCR breadth and depth.

Repertoires were generated with immunoSEQ multiplex PCR, while TCRdb's copy carries only in-frame clones and drops some. The data contain 75,000 to 100,000 clones, roughly 90% of them singletons. The sample in question was peripheral blood, obtained on day 0 of AZD1222 vaccination. The rearrangement joins TRBV15 to TRBJ2-2; D is possibly TRBD1 (6 bases). This receptor was taken from an adult in good health. The CDR3 region has the DNA TGTGCCACCAGCAGACAACGGGGCCTTGGGGGCGGCGGGGAGCTGTTTTTT. It is translated as CATSRQRGLGGGGELFF.